This TCR beta chain was obtained from a study of cytomegalovirus exposure and HLA in healthy donors. The PCR used 60 Vbeta and 13 Jbeta primers. Sequencing used immunoSEQ multiplex PCR; TCRdb keeps in-frame clones, though not all of them. The sample yields 150,000 to 200,000 clones, around 81% seen once. The CDR3 spans 15 residues. Trimming removed 3 bases at V and 1 base at J, with 13 bases between. Germline loops: CDR1 SGHDT, CDR2 YYEEEE. The receptor was derived from a man between 18 and 35 years old in good health and CMV-seronegative. The sample was PBMCs. The rearrangement uses TRBV5-6 and TRBJ1-2; D ambiguous. In nucleotides, the CDR3 is TGTGCCAGCAGCTCGTTTCGGGTGAATAACTATGGCTACACCTTC. Translating gives CASSSFRVNNYGYTF. The complete variable domain, with remaining parts taken from reference TRBV5-6 and TRBJ1-2, reads DAGVTQSPTHLIKTRGQQVTLRCSPKSGHDTVSWYQQALGQGPQFIFQYYEEEERQRGNFPDRFSGHQFPNYSSELNVNALLLGDSALYLCASSSFRVNNYGYTFGSGTRLTVV.